These 23 T cell receptor beta chains share one sample of origin, sequenced in a study of cytomegalovirus exposure and HLA in healthy donors. This PCR relied on a set of 60 Vbeta primers and 13 Jbeta primers. Profiled with immunoSEQ multiplex PCR; TCRdb holds only in-frame clones, not every one. Among 80,000 or so clones, 60% to 85% were seen once, and the ten largest hold around 4.3%. The sample consisted of PBMCs. The receptors shown here come from a man aged 35 to 55 in good health and CMV-seronegative.

The chain uses TRBV5-1 and TRBJ1-1, with 10 bases that match TRBD1. With 0 bases clipped from V and 7 bases from J, the junction kept 3 bases outside the gene matches. The germline V gene encodes CDR1 SGHRS and CDR2 YFSETQ. The CDR3 is 14 residues long. This chain's CDR3 is CASSLGQGAIEAFF. CDR3 DNA: TGCGCCAGCAGCTTGGGACAGGGGGCGATTGAAGCTTTCTTT.

The chain combines TRBV6-5 with TRBJ2-1; no reliable D call. CDR1 MNHEY and CDR2 SVGAGI come from the germline V gene. The CDR3 consists of 15 residues. Trimming pared 0 bases from V and 2 bases from J, leaving 8 bases between. CDR3 nucleotides: TGTGCCAGCAGTTACTCTAGTTATCCCTACAATGAGCAGTTCTTC. It is translated as CASSYSSYPYNEQFF.

The chain is built from TRBV7-2 and TRBJ1-5; TRBD1 is a possible D gene (5 bases). The germline V gene encodes CDR1 SGHTA and CDR2 FQGNSA. V lost 1 base and J lost 5, with 6 bases in between. The CDR3 is 13 residues long. The CDR3 DNA reads as TGTGCCAGCAGCTTAGTCAGGGATCAGCCCCAGCATTTT. Amino acids: CASSLVRDQPQHF.

This clone showed up just a few times. This chain connects TRBV4-3 to TRBJ2-1; possible D gene TRBD2, 6 bases. Germline V CDR1 and CDR2: LGHNA, YSLEER. V was clipped by 4 bases and J by 0 bases, with 13 bases between them. The CDR3 has 16 residues. CDR3 coding DNA: TGCGCCAGCAGCCCTTCAGGCGGGGCCTCCTACAATGAGCAGTTCTTC. Amino acids: CASSPSGGASYNEQFF.

CDR3 loop: CSAAGSKNTEAFF. In nucleotides, the CDR3 is TGCAGCGCCGCGGGCAGTAAGAACACTGAAGCTTTCTTT. The V and J genes are TRBV29-1 and TRBJ1-1; D unresolved. The CDR3 covers 13 residues. The germline V and J ends were trimmed by 7 bases and 1 base, with 13 bases remaining between them. Germline CDR1 reads SQVTM; CDR2 reads ANQGSEA.

J is TRBJ1-5 and V is TRBV30; 9 bases match TRBD1. Germline CDR1 GTSNPN, CDR2 SVGIG (reference sequence). J gave up 4 bases and V 1 base, and 8 bases lay outside the gene matches. The CDR3 covers 16 residues. The CDR3 is CAWSAPPGTGNQPQHF. CDR3 DNA sequence: TGTGCCTGGAGTGCCCCCCCCGGGACAGGGAATCAGCCCCAGCATTTT.

A few counts support this clone. V and J are TRBV29-1 and TRBJ2-5, with TRBD1 matching over 8 bases. The J call is in doubt because the DNA end fits TRBJ2-7 better. Germline CDR1 reads SQVTM; CDR2 reads ANQGSEA. The CDR3 extends over 12 amino acids. CDR3 sequence (DNA): TGCAGCGGCGTAGTGGACAGGGACGAGCAGTACTTC. It encodes CSGVVDRDEQYF.

The chain uses TRBV28 and TRBJ2-3; 14 bases agree with TRBD2. Germline CDR1 is MDHEN and CDR2 is SYDVKM. The CDR3 has 17 amino acids. J lost 3 bases, V lost 5 bases, and 7 bases had no gene match. The CDR3: CASSPPWTSGRTDTQYF. DNA for the CDR3: TGTGCCAGCAGTCCACCCTGGACTAGCGGGAGGACAGATACGCAGTATTTT.

CDR3 sequence (DNA): TGTGCCTGGAAGGCGGGAGCATCGTACAATGAGCAGTTCTTC. Its protein is CAWKAGASYNEQFF. The chain combines TRBV30 with TRBJ2-1; 7 bases match TRBD2. The germline gives CDR1 GTSNPN, CDR2 SVGIG (reference sequence). CDR3 length: 14 residues. The junction had 7 bases not matched to a gene; V was cut back by 4 bases and J by 4 bases.

V usage is TRBV27 and J usage is TRBJ2-1; D is possibly TRBD2 (6 bases). This CDR3 has 17 amino acids. The ends were cut back, 5 bases at V and 5 bases at J, with 22 bases in the middle. Germline CDR1 reads MNHEY; CDR2 reads SMNVEV (reference sequence). CDR3 sequence: CASSPDQGDFRDNEQFF. The CDR3 nucleotides are TGTGCCAGCAGTCCAGACCAAGGGGACTTTCGAGACAATGAGCAGTTCTTC.

This clone was found a few times. V gene TRBV6-1 combines with J gene TRBJ1-1; D uncertain. Trimming shortened V by 2 bases and J by 4 bases, and 14 bases separated the two germline ends. The CDR3 extends over 15 amino acids. The germline V gene has CDR1 MNHNS and CDR2 SASEGT. The chain's CDR3 is CASSENLAYLTEAFF. The CDR3 DNA follows: TGTGCCAGCAGTGAAAACCTAGCCTATCTCACTGAAGCTTTCTTT.

This chain uses TRBV27 with TRBJ2-1, with TRBD2 matching over 10 bases. This CDR3 comprises 16 residues. Germline-derived CDR1 and CDR2 are MNHEY and SMNVEV (reference sequence). With 6 bases clipped from V and 0 bases from J, the junction kept 5 bases outside the gene matches. The chain's CDR3 is CASRGTSVSSYNEQFF. The CDR3 DNA sequence: TGTGCCAGCAGAGGGACTAGCGTAAGCTCCTACAATGAGCAGTTCTTC.

The chain employs TRBV4-3 and TRBJ2-1; a weak D match, TRBD1 (6 bases). V was pared by 1 base and J by 0 bases, with 13 bases between. Germline values: CDR1 LGHNA, CDR2 YSLEER. The CDR3 spans 17 residues. CDR3 region: CASSQVIDRFSYNEQFF. CDR3 DNA sequence: TGCGCCAGCAGCCAAGTAATAGACAGGTTCTCCTACAATGAGCAGTTCTTC.

Remarks on this clone: The junction does not match germline at one end; this may be a read error. The chain joins TRBV11-2 to TRBJ2-3; 9 nucleotides line up with TRBD2. The CDR3 contains 14 residues. Germline CDR1 is SGHAT and CDR2 is FQNNGV. The CDR3 sequence: CASSLPGRIGGRGF. CDR3 in DNA: TGTGCCAGCAGCCTCCCAGGGCGTATTGGCGGGAGGGGTTTT. Based on the CDR3 plus reference TRBV11-2 and TRBJ2-3, the full variable domain is EAGVAQSPRYKIIEKRQSVAFWCNPISGHATLYWYQQILGQGPKLLIQFQNNGVVDDSQLPKDRFSAERLKGVDSTLKIQPAKLEDSAVYLCASSLPGRIGGRGFGPGTRLTVL.

This chain uses TRBV6-1 with TRBJ1-5; the D is unclear. The V end lost 8 bases, the J end lost 4 bases, and 15 bases lay between the germline ends. The CDR3 totals 14 residues. Looked up from germline, CDR1 is MNHNS and CDR2 is SASEGT. The CDR3 here is CASGLGGGNQPQHF. CDR3 nucleotides: TGTGCCAGCGGCCTGGGAGGCGGGAATCAGCCCCAGCATTTT.

The gene calls are TRBV9 and TRBJ2-3; D is perhaps TRBD2 (5 bases). This CDR3 region has 16 residues. Germline lookup yields CDR1 SGDLS and CDR2 YYNGEE. Trimming took off 4 bases at V and 0 bases at J, with 15 bases between the two ends. Here the CDR3 DNA reads TGTGCCAGCAGCCCAGAGGGAAGCGGAAGCACAGATACGCAGTATTTT. Its protein product is CASSPEGSGSTDTQYF.

This clone was observed a few times. The chain is built from TRBV10-3 and TRBJ1-3; TRBD1 matches 11 bases. Germline-derived CDR1 and CDR2 are ENHRY and SYGVKD. Trimming cost V 11 bases and J 11 bases; bases outside gene matches: 5. This CDR3 comprises 11 residues. The CDR3 coding sequence is TGTGCCGCACGGACAGGGGGCTCCATATATTTT. Encoded protein: CAARTGGSIYF.

This chain connects TRBV5-1 to TRBJ1-1; 7 bases map to TRBD1. Germline lookup yields CDR1 SGHRS and CDR2 YFSETQ. V dropped 5 bases and J dropped 0; count of bases not matched to a gene: 7. This CDR3 contains 15 residues. The CDR3 sequence is CASRRDSAMNTEAFF. The CDR3 DNA reads as TGCGCCAGCAGGCGGGACAGTGCGATGAACACTGAAGCTTTCTTT.

The chain links TRBV7-2 to TRBJ2-7, with D perhaps TRBD2 (6 bases). Germline loops: CDR1 SGHTA, CDR2 FQGNSA. This CDR3 region has 13 residues. The V end lost 6 bases, the J end lost 0 bases, and 9 bases lay between the germline ends. The CDR3 nucleotides are TGTGCCAGCAGTGGGGGGAGCTCCTACGAGCAGTACTTC. Translating gives CASSGGSSYEQYF.

The chain employs TRBV2 and TRBJ1-5; D is perhaps TRBD1 (6 bases). This CDR3 has 13 residues. Deletions cut 11 bases from V and 3 bases from J, with 14 bases between. Germline V gene data show CDR1 as SNHLY and CDR2 as FYNNEI. CDR3 sequence reads: CAGRQDFNQPQHF. The CDR3 DNA reads TGTGCCGGGAGACAGGATTTCAATCAGCCCCAGCATTTT. The variable domain in full, completed from reference TRBV2 and TRBJ1-5, reads EPEVTQTPSHQVTQMGQEVILRCVPISNHLYFYWYRQILGQKVEFLVSFYNNEISEKSEIFDDQFSVERPDGSNFTLKIRSTKLEDSAMYFCAGRQDFNQPQHFGDGTRLSIL.

This clone was counted a single time. V gene TRBV9 combines with J gene TRBJ2-7, with 8 bases that match TRBD2. Unmatched junction bases numbered 13, after V lost 2 bases and J lost 9 bases. From germline, CDR1 is SGDLS and CDR2 YYNGEE. The CDR3 consists of 15 residues. The CDR3 spells CASSVGGGQGEGQYF. The CDR3 nucleotides read TGTGCCAGCAGCGTCGGGGGGGGTCAGGGAGAGGGGCAGTACTTC.

This clone was recorded once. The chain links TRBV5-6 to TRBJ2-7; 9 nucleotides match TRBD1. Germline values: CDR1 SGHDT, CDR2 YYEEEE. The V gene end was trimmed by 0 bases and the J gene end by 5 bases; junction bases not matched to a gene: 3. The CDR3 is 14 amino acids. CDR3 in DNA: TGTGCCAGCAGCTTGGGCGGGACAGGGAACGAGCAGTACTTC. Protein product: CASSLGGTGNEQYF.

The count of this clone is one. V usage is TRBV7-2 and J usage is TRBJ2-6; tentative D call: TRBD2 (5 bases). In germline, CDR1 is SGHTA, CDR2 FQGNSA. The CDR3 contains 18 residues. V lost 2 bases and J lost 0, with 14 bases in between. CDR3 amino acids: CASSLILAPDSGANVLTF. Here the CDR3 DNA reads TGTGCCAGCAGCTTAATCCTAGCCCCAGACTCTGGGGCCAACGTCCTGACTTTC.